This T cell receptor beta chain was obtained from a study of T-cell memory formation after mild COVID-19. CDR3 length: 17 amino acids. The trim removed 1 base at V and 0 bases at J, leaving 3 bases unmatched. CDR1 and CDR2 (germline): SGHAT, FQNNGV. Overall study findings and caveats: Several responding clones turned up in pre-infection memory, indicating that cross-reactive memory may have taken part. A second wave of clones peaked on day 37, and their SARS-CoV-2 specificity went unconfirmed.

5'RACE, which relied on constant-segment primers, yielded TCR alpha and TCR beta cDNA libraries carrying sample barcodes and UMIs. MiXCR, applied by TCRdb to the 5' RACE reads, yields one record per CDR3 protein. The sample consists of about 110,000 distinct CDR3 sequences, 18% of them appearing once. This clonotype has only a few counts. Its target is unknown. The J gene is TRBJ2-6, the V gene TRBV11-2, with TRBD2 matching 7 bases. The clonotype originates from a man between 18 and 29 years old who had mild COVID-19 (a few samples of this study predate the infection). Cell type and time point are not known. Sequencing was done on a sample of PBMCs or a T cell subset sorted from them (not recorded which). The CDR3, as DNA: TGTGCCAGCAGCTTAGGGGGGGGAAGCTCTGGGGCCAACGTCCTGACTTTC. Amino acid sequence: CASSLGGGSSGANVLTF.